The subject of this entry is one T cell receptor beta chain. The antigen remains undetermined. The data originate from a study of blood T cells in healthy people across ages. Points from the study as a whole: Age showed a roughly linear inverse relationship with TCR beta diversity per million T cells.

Primers used in a second PCR of roughly 6 to 11 cycles were a sample-barcoded 5' primer and a J-beta primer mix. TCRdb itself ran the 5' RACE reads through MiXCR, one entry per CDR3 protein. The repertoire consists of 800,000 or so distinct CDR3 sequences, with about 46% occurring once and the leading ten covering roughly 20%. The CDR3 totals 14 residues. The V end lost 8 bases, the J end lost 0 bases, and 13 bases lay between the germline ends. Sequencing was done on a sample of blood. V is TRBV12-3 or TRBV12-4 and J is TRBJ1-1; a possible D gene is TRBD1 (5 bases). The clonotype was recovered from a man older than 75 in good health. CDR3 protein: CASDSGRLNTEAFF. The CDR3 DNA reads as TGTGCCAGCGATTCGGGACGGTTGAACACTGAAGCTTTCTTT.